This T cell receptor (beta chain) was captured by sequencing in a study of kidney transplant recipient with SARS-CoV-2 infection. This clonotype was seen many times. Germline assignment: CDR1 MNHEY and CDR2 SMNVEV (reference sequence). V lost 3 bases to trimming and J lost 6 bases, with 6 bases between them. This CDR3 has 13 amino acids. TCRdb itself ran the reads through MiXCR, one entry per CDR3 protein. This repertoire shows 200,000 to 300,000 distinct CDR3 sequences, less than 35% found once; its top ten account for roughly 7%. The J gene is TRBJ1-6, the V gene TRBV27; TRBD1 is a possible D gene (6 bases). Sequencing used a blood sample, obtained at baseline and between days 110 and 120 from a kidney transplant recipient. The receptor was derived from a male patient between 25 and 39 years old who had COVID-19 and was a kidney transplant recipient. The T cells may come from the graft donor. CDR3 region: CASSFRGNSPLHF. CDR3 bases: TGTGCCAGCAGTTTCAGGGGTAATTCACCCCTCCACTTT.